The 20 T cell receptor beta chains listed next were all sequenced from one sample in a study of tissue T cells after allogeneic stem cell transplantation. This table comes from immunoSEQ multiplex PCR, and its TCRdb copy is limited to in-frame clones, with some not included. The sample lists 3,000 to 4,000 clones; 50% were seen once. Indicated time point: mouse harvest day 7 after allogeneic transplant. Tail vein injection delivered 10^7 T-cell-depleted bone marrow cells and 10^6 splenic CD5+ T cells. Sequencing was performed on gut tissue. These receptors all come from a female BALB/c mouse given C57BL/6 T cells with graft-versus-host disease after an allogeneic hematopoietic cell transplant.

This clone is large (0.1 to 1%) within its sample. Germline and genes here are mouse. Read sequence stops 1 residue before the CDR3 end, and the germline J gene provides the missing end. The chain couples TRBV16 to TRBJ2-7, with D tentatively TRBD1 (6 bases). Per the germline V gene, CDR1 is SGHSA and CDR2 is FRNQAP. Trimming removed 5 bases from V and 1 base from J, with 12 bases in between. The CDR3 runs 14 residues. CDR3 DNA, as far as it was read: TGTGCAAGCAGCCTCCGGGACAATTCCTATGAACAGTAC. The encoded protein is CASSLRDNSYEQY. The full CDR3 reads CASSLRDNSYEQYF.

This clone has just one count. Gene names and germline refer to mouse. The CDR3 end is not reached by the read, which stops 1 residue before it; the germline J gene fills it in. The rearrangement links TRBV15 to TRBJ2-4; TRBD2 agrees at 12 bases. The CDR3 length is 17 residues. The germline V gene encodes CDR1 SGHND and CDR2 FRSKSL. V dropped 6 bases and J dropped 0; count of bases not matched to a gene: 7. The CDR3 is CASSPGLGGPSQNTLYF. CDR3 DNA, as far as it was read: TGTGCCAGCAGCCCGGGACTGGGGGGCCCTAGTCAAAACACCTTGTAC.

For this clone: These gene names are mouse names. The CDR3 end falls 1 residue outside the read, so it is completed with the germline J gene. This chain uses TRBV26 with TRBJ1-4; TRBD1 is a possible D gene (5 bases). Germline CDR1 is KGHPV and CDR2 is FQNQEV (reference sequence). V was trimmed by 4 bases and J by 5 bases, leaving 11 bases between them. CDR3 size: 14 residues. CDR3 sequence reads: CASSRQNQNERLFF. The CDR3 bases that were read are TGTGCCAGCAGTCGACAGAATCAAAACGAAAGATTATTT.

As to this clone: The gene names given are mouse names. The observed sequence ends 1 residue before the CDR3 terminus, with the missing tail filled in from the germline J gene. The chain is built from TRBV26 and TRBJ2-3; D might be TRBD1 (6 bases). The germline V gene encodes CDR1 KGHPV and CDR2 FQNQEV (reference sequence). The CDR3 spans 13 residues. V gave up 6 bases and J gave up 1 base, with 8 bases separating them. The part of the CDR3 DNA that was read is TGTGCCAGCAGACAGGGAGGTGCAGAAACGCTGTAT. This sequence encodes CASRQGGAETLY. In full, the CDR3 reads CASRQGGAETLYF.

Notes on this clone: Gene and germline names: mouse. The CDR3 end falls 1 residue outside the read, so it is completed with the germline J gene. J is TRBJ1-1 and V is TRBV26; D might be TRBD1 (5 bases). The germline gives CDR1 KGHPV, CDR2 FQNQEV (reference sequence). The length of the CDR3 is 11 residues. Trimming took off 2 bases at V and 8 bases at J, with 6 bases between the two ends. The covered CDR3 bases are TGTGCCAGCAGTCTGGGGGGTGAAGTCTTC. It is translated as CASSLGGEVF. The CDR3 in full is CASSLGGEVFF.

A few counts support this clone. Gene names and germline refer to mouse. The read halts 1 residue ahead of the CDR3 end, with the missing end drawn from the germline J gene. The chain combines TRBV26 with TRBJ1-1; 8 positions agree with TRBD1. V was pared by 4 bases and J by 1 base, with 2 bases of the junction left unmatched. Looked up from germline, CDR1 is KGHPV and CDR2 is FQNQEV (reference sequence). This CDR3 spans 14 amino acids. CDR3 protein: CASSPGTGNTEVFF. The covered CDR3 bases are TGTGCCAGCAGTCCCGGGACAGGGAACACAGAAGTCTTC. The full variable domain, its missing parts supplied by reference TRBV26 and TRBJ1-1, is NSKVIQTPRYLVKGQGQKAKMRCIPEKGHPVVFWYQQNKNNEFKFLINFQNQEVLQQIDMTEKRFSAECPSNSPCSLEIQSSEAGDSALYLCASSPGTGNTEVFFGKGTRLTVV.

This clone has just one count. Genes here carry mouse names. The sequence runs out 1 residue before the end of the CDR3; the remainder is reconstructed from the germline J gene. V gene TRBV3 combines with J gene TRBJ2-5; 9 positions agree with TRBD2. This CDR3 has 15 residues. Germline CDR1 SNHLY, CDR2 FYNGKV (reference sequence). J was trimmed by 3 bases and V by 0 bases; bases with no gene match: 1. The part of the CDR3 DNA that was read is TGTGCCAGCAGCTTAGCCTGGGGGGGTCAAGACACCCAGTAC. Protein sequence: CASSLAWGGQDTQY. The CDR3 reads in full as CASSLAWGGQDTQYF.

As to this clone: The gene names given are mouse names. CDR3 residues: CASSLGTENTLYF. The DNA read from the CDR3 is TGTGCCAGCAGTCTGGGGACAGAAAACACCTTGTAC. The chain joins TRBV26 to TRBJ2-4; 7 bases are shared with TRBD1. The CDR3 goes on 1 residue after the read ends, and that part is filled in from the germline J gene. The ends lost 2 bases at V and 4 bases at J; junction bases unmatched: 0. Germline-derived CDR1 and CDR2 are KGHPV and FQNQEV (reference sequence). The CDR3 spans 13 residues. Filled out from reference TRBV26 and TRBJ2-4, the complete variable domain reads NSKVIQTPRYLVKGQGQKAKMRCIPEKGHPVVFWYQQNKNNEFKFLINFQNQEVLQQIDMTEKRFSAECPSNSPCSLEIQSSEAGDSALYLCASSLGTENTLYFGAGTRLSVL.

This clone qualifies as medium-sized. Gene names follow the mouse nomenclature. The read ends 1 residue shy of where the CDR3 ends; the end is completed using the germline J gene. V and J are TRBV20 and TRBJ2-7; 7 bases align to TRBD1. CDR3 length: 12 amino acids. The germline V gene has CDR1 GFQATS and CDR2 STVNSAI. J gave up 4 bases and V 0 bases, and 0 bases lay outside the gene matches. The covered CDR3 bases are TGTGGTGCTAGGGAGGGACAGTATGAACAGTAC. This gives the protein CGAREGQYEQY. In full, the CDR3 is CGAREGQYEQYF.

With regard to this clone: The germline and genes are mouse ones. Coverage ceases 1 residue before the CDR3 finishes, and the germline J gene fills in the end. This rearrangement joins TRBV12-1 to TRBJ1-6, with D unresolved. TRBJ1-6 is treated as an ORF (open reading frame) with a function not yet certain. Trimming took off 0 bases at V and 5 bases at J, with 1 base between the two ends. CDR3 length: 12 residues. Germline lookup yields CDR1 SGHSN and CDR2 HYEKVE. CDR3 region: CASSLHNSPLYF. The CDR3 DNA, read in part, is TGTGCCAGCTCTCTCCATAATTCGCCCCTCTAC.

Comment on this clone: Mouse gene names apply. The read gets to within 1 residue of the CDR3 end, and the germline J gene fills in the rest. The V gene is TRBV20, the J gene TRBJ2-4, with 11 bases identical to TRBD1. CDR3 size: 15 residues. Trimming removed 2 bases from V and 1 base from J; junction bases left unmatched: 2. Germline V gene lookup returns CDR1 GFQATS and CDR2 STVNSAI. The covered CDR3 bases are TGTGGTGCTAGGCCGGGACAGGGGGGTCAAAACACCTTGTAC. Its protein is CGARPGQGGQNTLY. The entire CDR3 reads CGARPGQGGQNTLYF.

A word on this clone: Germline and genes: mouse. The read comes to an end 1 residue before the CDR3 does, leaving the germline J gene to fill in the end. The chain combines TRBV1 with TRBJ1-2; no firm D call. Per the germline V gene, CDR1 is NSQYPW and CDR2 is LRSPGD (reference sequence). The CDR3 is 13 amino acids. V was pared by 2 bases and J by 1 base, with 5 bases between. The DNA read from the CDR3 is TGCACCTGCAGTGCACGGGGAAACTCCGACTACACC. Its protein product is CTCSARGNSDYT. The whole CDR3 protein is CTCSARGNSDYTF.

About this clone itself: Gene names denote mouse genes. The sequence runs out 1 residue before the end of the CDR3; the remainder is reconstructed from the germline J gene. The chain joins TRBV26 to TRBJ2-1; 10 bases align to TRBD2. The CDR3 totals 15 residues. Germline V gene data show CDR1 as KGHPV and CDR2 as FQNQEV (reference sequence). V was pared by 4 bases and J by 3 bases, with 3 bases of the junction left unmatched. Partial CDR3 DNA: TGTGCCAGCAGTCCCACTGGGGGGGGCTATGCTGAGCAGTTC. It yields the protein CASSPTGGGYAEQF. In full, the CDR3 reads CASSPTGGGYAEQFF.

In regard to this clone: Gene names refer to mouse genes. The observed sequence ends 1 residue before the CDR3 terminus, with the missing tail filled in from the germline J gene. The chain employs TRBV13-2 and TRBJ1-5; D remains ambiguous. This CDR3 has 14 amino acids. Germline CDR1 NNHNN, CDR2 SYGAGS (reference sequence). Trimming shortened V by 2 bases and J by 0 bases, and 6 bases separated the two germline ends. Incomplete CDR3 DNA: TGTGCCAGCGGTGAGGGGTATAACAACCAGGCTCCGCTT. Translating gives CASGEGYNNQAPL. In full, the CDR3 is CASGEGYNNQAPLF.

Details on this clone: Gene names denote mouse genes. Sequencing ends 1 residue short of the CDR3 end; the germline J gene provides the rest. The chain couples TRBV26 to TRBJ1-1; D gene uncertain. The CDR3 loop spans 14 amino acids. Germline V lookup: CDR1 KGHPV, CDR2 FQNQEV (reference sequence). V was cut by 1 base and J by 0 bases, with 6 bases left in between. The sequenced part of the CDR3 DNA is TGTGCCAGCAGTCTGTACAGCACAAACACAGAAGTCTTC. Translated, it gives CASSLYSTNTEVF. Given in full, the CDR3 is CASSLYSTNTEVFF.

By sample share, this clone is large. The genes are named according to mouse. Read data end 1 residue before the CDR3 end; the end is taken from the germline J gene. This sequence joins TRBV19 and TRBJ2-7; TRBD2 matches 8 bases. There are 14 residues in the CDR3. V dropped 2 bases and J dropped 4; count of bases not matched to a gene: 5. The germline V gene has CDR1 FNHDT and CDR2 SITEND (reference sequence). The CDR3 bases that were read are TGTGCCAGCAGTATGGGTGGGGGGGTATATGAACAGTAC. Its translation: CASSMGGGVYEQY. The complete CDR3 reads CASSMGGGVYEQYF.

Concerning this clone: Each gene name is a mouse one. The CDR3 goes on 1 residue after the read ends, and that part is filled in from the germline J gene. This chain links TRBV26 with TRBJ1-3; 9 positions agree with TRBD1. Germline loops: CDR1 KGHPV, CDR2 FQNQEV (reference sequence). The CDR3 is 14 amino acids. With V trimmed by 6 bases and J by 3 bases, 3 bases remained unmatched. The CDR3 sequence: CASSRDRDGNTLYF. The sequenced part of the CDR3 DNA is TGTGCCAGCAGCCGGGACAGGGATGGAAATACGCTCTAT. Looking up the rest from reference TRBV26 and TRBJ1-3 gives the full variable domain: NSKVIQTPRYLVKGQGQKAKMRCIPEKGHPVVFWYQQNKNNEFKFLINFQNQEVLQQIDMTEKRFSAECPSNSPCSLEIQSSEAGDSALYLCASSRDRDGNTLYFGEGSRLIVV.

A remark on this clone: Any gene name here is a mouse gene name. Other DNA sequences from this sample encode an identical CDR3 as well. CDR3 DNA (partial): TGTGGTGCTAGGGGCTGGGGGGGGGTACAAAACACCTTGTAC. Protein sequence: CGARGWGGVQNTLY. The whole CDR3 reads CGARGWGGVQNTLYF. The V and J genes are TRBV20 and TRBJ2-4; 9 nucleotides align to TRBD2. Coverage ceases 1 residue before the CDR3 finishes, and the germline J gene fills in the end. Germline CDR1 reads GFQATS; CDR2 reads STVNSAI. The length of the CDR3 is 15 residues. V lost 1 base to trimming and J lost 3 bases; unmatched junction nucleotides: 5.

A remark on this clone: Germline and genes: mouse. The CDR3 extends 1 residue past the end of the read, so its final part is completed from the germline J gene. The genes are TRBV5 and TRBJ2-1; 7 bases are shared with TRBD2. The CDR3 totals 13 residues. Trimming at V came to 4 bases and at J to 3 bases, leaving 0 bases not matched to a gene. From germline, CDR1 is LGHNA and CDR2 YNLKQL (reference sequence). The sequenced part of the CDR3 DNA is TGTGCCAGCAGCCTGGGGGGCTATGCTGAGCAGTTC. It encodes CASSLGGYAEQF. The entire CDR3 sequence reads CASSLGGYAEQFF.

This clone has a handful of counts. Gene names and germline refer to mouse. From the germline J gene comes the end of the CDR3, since the read stops 1 residue before it. V is TRBV13-1 and J is TRBJ2-3, with 10 positions matching TRBD1. Germline V gives CDR1 NSHNY, CDR2 SYGAGN. V lost 7 bases and J lost 0; bases outside the gene matches: 2. This CDR3 has 14 residues. Partial CDR3 DNA: TGTGCCAGCGGGACAGGGGAAAGTGCAGAAACGCTGTAT. Amino acids: CASGTGESAETLY. The full-length CDR3 reads as CASGTGESAETLYF.